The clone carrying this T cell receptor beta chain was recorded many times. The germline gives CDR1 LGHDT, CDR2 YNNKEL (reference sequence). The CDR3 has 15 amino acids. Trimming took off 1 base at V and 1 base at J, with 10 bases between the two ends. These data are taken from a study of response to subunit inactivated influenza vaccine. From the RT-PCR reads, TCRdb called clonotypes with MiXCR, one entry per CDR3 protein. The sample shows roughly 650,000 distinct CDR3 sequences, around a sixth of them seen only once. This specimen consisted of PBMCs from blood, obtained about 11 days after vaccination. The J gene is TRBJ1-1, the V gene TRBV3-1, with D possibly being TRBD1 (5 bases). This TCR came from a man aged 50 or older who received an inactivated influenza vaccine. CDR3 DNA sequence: TGTGCCAGCAGCCAAGGCGACCAGGGGAACACTGAAGCTTTCTTT. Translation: CASSQGDQGNTEAFF.